This T cell receptor (beta chain) was profiled in a study of blood T cell repertoires in COVID-19. Background on the study: The United States, Italy and Spain were the sources of the acute and convalescent COVID-19 samples.

Libraries were prepared by immunoSEQ multiplex PCR; TCRdb keeps only in-frame clonotypes and omits some of them. The top ten clones hold approximately 1.3% of a sample with approximately 240,000 clones, roughly 84% of them seen once. V lost 0 bases to trimming and J lost 1 base; unmatched junction nucleotides: 0. Germline-derived CDR1 and CDR2 are SGHDT and YYEEEE. CDR3 length equals 15 residues. The sample comprised peripheral blood. This clonotype originated in a middle-aged woman who had recovered from COVID-19. This chain joins TRBV5-6 and TRBJ1-2; 10 positions agree with TRBD1. The CDR3 loop is CASSLGTGGNYGYTF. The CDR3 nucleotides read TGTGCCAGCAGCTTGGGGACAGGGGGTAACTATGGCTACACCTTC.